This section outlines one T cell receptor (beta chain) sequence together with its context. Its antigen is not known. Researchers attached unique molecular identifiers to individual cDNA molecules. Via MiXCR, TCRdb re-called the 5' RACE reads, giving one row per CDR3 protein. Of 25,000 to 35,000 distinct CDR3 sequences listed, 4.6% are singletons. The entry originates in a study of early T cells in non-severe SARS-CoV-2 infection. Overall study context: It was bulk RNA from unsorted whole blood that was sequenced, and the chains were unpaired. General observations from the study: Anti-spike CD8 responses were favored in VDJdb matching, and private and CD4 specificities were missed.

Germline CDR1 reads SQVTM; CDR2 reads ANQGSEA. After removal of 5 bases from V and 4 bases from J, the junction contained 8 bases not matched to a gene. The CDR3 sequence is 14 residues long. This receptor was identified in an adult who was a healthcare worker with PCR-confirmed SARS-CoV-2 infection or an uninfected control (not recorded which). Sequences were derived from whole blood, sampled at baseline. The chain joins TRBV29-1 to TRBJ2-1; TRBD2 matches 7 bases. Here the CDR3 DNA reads TGCAGCGTTAGACCCAGCGGGGATTACAATGAGCAGTTCTTC. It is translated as CSVRPSGDYNEQFF.